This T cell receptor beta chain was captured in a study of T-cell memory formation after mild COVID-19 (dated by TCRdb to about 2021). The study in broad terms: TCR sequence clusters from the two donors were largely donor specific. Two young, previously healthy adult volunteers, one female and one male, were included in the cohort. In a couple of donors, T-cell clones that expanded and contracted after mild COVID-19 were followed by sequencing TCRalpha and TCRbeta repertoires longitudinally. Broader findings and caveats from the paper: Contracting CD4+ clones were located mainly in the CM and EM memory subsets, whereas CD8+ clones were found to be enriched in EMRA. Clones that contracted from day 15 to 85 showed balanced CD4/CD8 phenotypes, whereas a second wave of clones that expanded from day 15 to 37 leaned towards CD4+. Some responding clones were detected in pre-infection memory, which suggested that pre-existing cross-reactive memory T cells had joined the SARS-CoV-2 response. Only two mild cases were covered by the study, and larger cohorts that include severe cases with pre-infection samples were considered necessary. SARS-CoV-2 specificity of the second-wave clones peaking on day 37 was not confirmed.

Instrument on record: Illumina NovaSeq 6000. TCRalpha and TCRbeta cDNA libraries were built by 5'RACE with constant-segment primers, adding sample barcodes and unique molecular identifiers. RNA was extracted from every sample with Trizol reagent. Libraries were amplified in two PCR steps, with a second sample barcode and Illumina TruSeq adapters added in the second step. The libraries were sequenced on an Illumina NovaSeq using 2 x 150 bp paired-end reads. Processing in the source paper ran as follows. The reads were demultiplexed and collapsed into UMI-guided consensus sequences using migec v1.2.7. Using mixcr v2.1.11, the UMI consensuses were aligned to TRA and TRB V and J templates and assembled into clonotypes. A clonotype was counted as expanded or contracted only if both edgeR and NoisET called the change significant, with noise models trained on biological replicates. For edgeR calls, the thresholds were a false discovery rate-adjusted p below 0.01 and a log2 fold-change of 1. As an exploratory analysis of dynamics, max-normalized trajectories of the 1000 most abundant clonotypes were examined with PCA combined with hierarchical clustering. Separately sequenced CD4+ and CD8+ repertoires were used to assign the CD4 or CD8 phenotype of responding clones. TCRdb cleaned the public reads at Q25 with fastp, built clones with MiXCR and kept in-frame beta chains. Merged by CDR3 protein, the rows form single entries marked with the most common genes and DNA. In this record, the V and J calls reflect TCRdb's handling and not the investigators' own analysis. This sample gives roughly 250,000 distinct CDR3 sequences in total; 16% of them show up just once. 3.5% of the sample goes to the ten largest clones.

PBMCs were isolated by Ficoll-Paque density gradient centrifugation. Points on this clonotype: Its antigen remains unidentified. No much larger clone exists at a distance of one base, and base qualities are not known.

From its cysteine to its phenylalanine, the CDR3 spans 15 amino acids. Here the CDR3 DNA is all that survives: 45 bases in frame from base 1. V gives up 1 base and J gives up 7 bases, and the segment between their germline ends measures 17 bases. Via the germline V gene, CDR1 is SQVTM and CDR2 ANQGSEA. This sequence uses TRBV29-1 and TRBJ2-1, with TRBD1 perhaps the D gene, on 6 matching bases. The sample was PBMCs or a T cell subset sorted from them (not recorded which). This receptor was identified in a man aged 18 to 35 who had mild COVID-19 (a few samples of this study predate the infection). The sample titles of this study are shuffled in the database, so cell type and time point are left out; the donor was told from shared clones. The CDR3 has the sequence CSVEGGLIGKNEQFF. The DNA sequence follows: TGCAGCGTTGAAGGGGGGCTCATCGGGAAGAATGAGCAGTTCTTC.